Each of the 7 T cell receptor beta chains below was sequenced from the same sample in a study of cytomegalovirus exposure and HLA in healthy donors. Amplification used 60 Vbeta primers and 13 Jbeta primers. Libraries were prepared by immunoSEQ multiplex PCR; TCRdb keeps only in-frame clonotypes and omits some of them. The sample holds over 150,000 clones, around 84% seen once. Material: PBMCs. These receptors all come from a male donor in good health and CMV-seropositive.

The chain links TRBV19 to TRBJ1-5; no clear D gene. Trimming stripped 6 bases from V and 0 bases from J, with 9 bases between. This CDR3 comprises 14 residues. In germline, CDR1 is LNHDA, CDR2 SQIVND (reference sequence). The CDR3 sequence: CASSGGDSNQPQHF. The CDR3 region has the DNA TGTGCCAGTAGCGGCGGAGATAGCAATCAGCCCCAGCATTTT.

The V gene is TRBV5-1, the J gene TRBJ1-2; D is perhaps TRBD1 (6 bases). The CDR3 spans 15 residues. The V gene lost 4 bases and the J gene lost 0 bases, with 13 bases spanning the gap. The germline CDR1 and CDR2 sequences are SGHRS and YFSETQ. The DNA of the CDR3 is TGCGCCAGCAGCGACCCGACAGGAGCTAACTATGGCTACACCTTC. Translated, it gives CASSDPTGANYGYTF.

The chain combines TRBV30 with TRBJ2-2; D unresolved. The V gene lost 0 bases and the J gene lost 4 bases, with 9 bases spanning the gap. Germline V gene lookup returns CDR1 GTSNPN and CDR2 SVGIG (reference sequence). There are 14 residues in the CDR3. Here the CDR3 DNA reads TGTGCCTGGAGTGTGGCTCGCGGCACCGGGGAGCTGTTTTTT. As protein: CAWSVARGTGELFF.

The CDR3 spells CASTLRRTQETQYF. CDR3 sequence (DNA): TGTGCCAGCACCCTTAGGAGGACTCAAGAGACCCAGTACTTC. The V and J genes are TRBV7-8 and TRBJ2-5; a possible D gene is TRBD2 (5 bases). The CDR3 is made up of 14 amino acids. Germline loops: CDR1 SGHVS, CDR2 FQNEAQ. V was shortened by 7 bases and J by 2 bases, with 14 bases between the two germline ends. Using reference TRBV7-8 and TRBJ2-5 for the parts outside the CDR3, the full variable domain is GAGVSQSPRYKVAKRGQDVALRCDPISGHVSLFWYQQALGQGPEFLTYFQNEAQLDKSGLPSDRFFAERPEGSVSTLKIQRTQQEDSAVYLCASTLRRTQETQYFGPGTRLLVL.

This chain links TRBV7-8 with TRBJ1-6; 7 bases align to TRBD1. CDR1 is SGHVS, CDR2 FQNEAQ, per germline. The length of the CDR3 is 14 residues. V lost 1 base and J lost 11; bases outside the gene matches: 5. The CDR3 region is CASSLGDSFPPLHF. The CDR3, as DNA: TGTGCCAGCAGCTTAGGGGACAGCTTTCCACCCCTCCACTTT.

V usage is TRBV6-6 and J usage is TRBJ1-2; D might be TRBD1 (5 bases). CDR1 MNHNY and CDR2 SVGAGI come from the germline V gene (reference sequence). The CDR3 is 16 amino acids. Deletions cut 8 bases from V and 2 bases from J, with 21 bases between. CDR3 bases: TGTGCCAGCTGCTTGAGACGAATCGGACACAACTATGGCTACACCTTC. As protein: CASCLRRIGHNYGYTF.

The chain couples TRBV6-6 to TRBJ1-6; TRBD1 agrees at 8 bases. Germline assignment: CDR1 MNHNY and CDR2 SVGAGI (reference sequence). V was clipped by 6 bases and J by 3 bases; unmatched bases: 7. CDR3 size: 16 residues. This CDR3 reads CASSPDRADYNSPLHF. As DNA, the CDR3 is TGTGCCAGCAGCCCGGACAGGGCCGACTATAATTCACCCCTCCACTTT.